A single sample gave rise to the 21 T cell receptor beta chains below, sequenced in a study of T-cell memory formation after mild COVID-19. One entry per CDR3 protein, called by TCRdb with MiXCR from the 5' RACE reads. Among fewer than 15,000 distinct CDR3 sequences listed, roughly 23% were seen once. Sequences were obtained from PBMCs or a T cell subset sorted from them (not recorded which). These receptors originate from a man aged 18-30 years who had mild COVID-19 (a few samples of this study predate the infection). Cell type and time point are not known.

This clonotype was seen many times. V usage is TRBV7-9 and J usage is TRBJ2-1, with D uncertain. There are 11 residues in the CDR3. CDR1 is SEHNR and CDR2 is FQNEAQ in the germline V gene (reference sequence). V lost 3 bases, J lost 7 bases, and 4 bases lay in between. The CDR3 bases are TGTGCCAGCAGCTTCGGAAATGAGCAGTTCTTC. Its protein product is CASSFGNEQFF. Supplemented by reference TRBV7-9 and TRBJ2-1, the full variable domain reads DTGVSQNPRHKITKRGQNVTFRCDPISEHNRLYWYRQTLGQGPEFLTYFQNEAQLEKSRLLSDRFSAERPKGSFSTLEIQRTEQGDSAMYLCASSFGNEQFFGPGTRLTVL.

This clonotype was seen ten or more times. In DNA, the CDR3 is TGCGCCAGCAGCTTTATCAGCTCCGATACGCAGTATTTT. This encodes CASSFISSDTQYF. The chain joins TRBV5-1 to TRBJ2-3; D uncertain. CDR3 length: 13 residues. Germline V CDR1 and CDR2: SGHRS, YFSETQ. Trimming took 2 bases from V and 6 from J, leaving 10 bases between them.

A few counts support this clonotype. The rearrangement uses TRBV14 and TRBJ2-1; maybe TRBD2 (5 bases). Germline CDR1 is SGHDN and CDR2 is FVKESK. Trimming left V 4 bases short and J 8 bases short, with 12 bases between. The CDR3 length is 13 residues. CDR3 nucleotide sequence: TGTGCCAGCAGCCCGGTGGGCGGGTATGAGCAGTTCTTC. Its translation is CASSPVGGYEQFF.

This clonotype was seen ten or more times. V and J are TRBV12-3 or TRBV12-4 and TRBJ2-7; possibly TRBD1 or TRBD2 for D (5 bases each). This CDR3 region has 13 residues. V was cut by 2 bases and J by 11 bases, with 16 bases left in between. This chain's CDR3 is CASSLIGARFKYF. CDR3 DNA sequence: TGTGCCAGCAGTTTAATCGGGGCCAGGTTCAAGTACTTC.

The chain is built from TRBV6-2 or TRBV6-3 and TRBJ2-1; TRBD2 agrees at 7 bases. The assigned J gene may be wrong: the sequence end matches TRBJ2-4 better. The CDR3 is made up of 14 amino acids. The germline V gene has CDR1 MNHEY and CDR2 SVGEGT. In nucleotides, the CDR3 is TGTGCCAGTGTAGCGGGTCCCTTCCAGGTCATTCAGTACTTC. Its translation is CASVAGPFQVIQYF.

This clonotype was seen many times. The chain joins TRBV4-1 to TRBJ2-3; D is unresolved. CDR1 is MGHRA, CDR2 YSYEKL, per germline. The CDR3 totals 14 residues. Trimming pared 1 base from V and 5 bases from J, leaving 10 bases between. In DNA, the CDR3 is TGCGCCAGCAGCCAAGTTTTGAAGGGAGATACGCAGTATTTT. It translates to CASSQVLKGDTQYF.

The sample holds many counts of this clonotype. The chain joins TRBV20-1 to TRBJ2-1; no clear D gene. Trimming took off 3 bases at V and 8 bases at J, with 14 bases between the two ends. CDR3 size: 13 residues. Germline V gives CDR1 DFQATT, CDR2 SNEGSKA (reference sequence). As DNA, the CDR3 is TGCAGTGCTAGGATCTTAGTTAAGCATGAGCAGTTCTTC. It codes for CSARILVKHEQFF.

This clonotype was counted ten times or more. The rearrangement links TRBV20-1 to TRBJ2-1; D unresolved. Germline CDR1 DFQATT, CDR2 SNEGSKA (reference sequence). V was trimmed by 4 bases and J by 15 bases, leaving 13 bases between them. This CDR3 comprises 10 residues. The CDR3 loop reads CSAIFQDLFF. CDR3 nucleotides: TGCAGTGCTATATTTCAGGATCTGTTCTTC.

This clonotype was seen many times. The V call is TRBV24-1, the J call TRBJ1-6; D might be TRBD1 (5 bases). The CDR3 consists of 18 residues. The germline gives CDR1 KGHDR, CDR2 SFDVKD. Between the trimmed V and J ends, which lost 4 bases and 4 bases, there was a span of 19 bases. CDR3 nucleotide sequence: TGTGCCACCAGTGACCCGGGACGCACGAGGGGTTATAATTCACCCCTCCACTTT. It translates to CATSDPGRTRGYNSPLHF.

This clonotype was counted many times. V gene TRBV7-9 combines with J gene TRBJ2-7; no definite D call. CDR1 and CDR2 (germline): SEHNR, FQNEAQ (reference sequence). V was pared by 0 bases and J by 2 bases, with 5 bases between. CDR3 length: 13 residues. The chain's CDR3 is CASSLAHPYEQYF. The CDR3 DNA reads TGTGCCAGCAGCTTAGCCCACCCCTACGAGCAGTACTTC.

This clonotype appeared many times. For the CDR3, the DNA is TGTGCCAGCAGTGACGAGTTTTCCGGTTACAATGAGCAGTTCTTC. Encoded protein: CASSDEFSGYNEQFF. The chain is built from TRBV6-4 and TRBJ2-1, with D unclear. The CDR3 length is 15 residues. V lost 2 bases and J lost 4, with 12 bases in between. Germline V gives CDR1 MRHNA, CDR2 SNTAGT.

The rearrangement joins TRBV6-5 to TRBJ2-2; 10 nucleotides align to TRBD1. The V segment lost 2 bases and the J segment 7 bases; nucleotides outside the gene matches: 7. The CDR3 runs to 16 residues. CDR1 is MNHEY, CDR2 SVGAGI, per germline. The CDR3 nucleotides are TGTGCCAGCAGTTACGGGGGGACAGGGGAGAGCGGGGAGCTGTTTTTT. Its translation is CASSYGGTGESGELFF.

A few counts support this clonotype. The chain combines TRBV7-8 with TRBJ2-2; 15 nucleotides line up with TRBD2. Per the germline V gene, CDR1 is SGHVS and CDR2 is FQNEAQ. The ends lost 3 bases at V and 4 bases at J; junction bases unmatched: 0. The CDR3 length is 16 residues. CDR3 DNA: TGTGCCAGCAGCTTGGGACTAGCGGGGGGCACCGGGGAGCTGTTTTTT. Translation: CASSLGLAGGTGELFF.

The chain joins TRBV7-9 to TRBJ2-7; D is possibly TRBD1 or TRBD2 (5 bases each). Germline values: CDR1 SEHNR, CDR2 FQNEAQ (reference sequence). Trimming pared 3 bases from V and 4 bases from J, leaving 13 bases between. This CDR3 contains 14 residues. For the CDR3, the DNA is TGTGCCAGCAGCTTTGGGGACGGCCGATACGAGCAGTACTTC. Its protein is CASSFGDGRYEQYF.

This rearrangement joins TRBV6-5 to TRBJ2-7; 7 positions agree with TRBD2. This CDR3 contains 16 residues. V was clipped by 6 bases and J by 1 base; unmatched bases: 12. CDR1 and CDR2 from the germline V gene are MNHEY and SVGAGI. CDR3 in amino acids: CASSPLGEGKSYEQYF. DNA for the CDR3: TGTGCCAGCAGCCCTCTGGGGGAGGGCAAGTCCTACGAGCAGTACTTC.

A note on this clonotype: A much larger clone sits a single nucleotide away, making a read error possible. The rearrangement joins TRBV6-2 or TRBV6-3 to TRBJ2-7; D call uncertain. The CDR3 has 13 amino acids. The V gene's germline CDR1 is MNHEY and CDR2 SVGEGT. This CDR3 reads CSSSYDISLFRHF. DNA of the CDR3: TGTTCCAGCAGTTACGATATATCCCTCTTCAGACACTTC.

This clonotype was recorded at least ten times. The V call is TRBV5-1, the J call TRBJ2-1; 11 nucleotides align to TRBD1. CDR3 size: 15 residues. V lost 7 bases, J lost 7 bases, and 10 bases stayed unmatched. Germline CDR1 and CDR2: SGHRS and YFSETQ. Here the CDR3 reads CASAQTGQGGNEQFF. CDR3 sequence (DNA): TGCGCCAGCGCCCAGACGGGACAGGGGGGGAATGAGCAGTTCTTC. The complete variable domain, with remaining parts taken from reference TRBV5-1 and TRBJ2-1, reads KAGVTQTPRYLIKTRGQQVTLSCSPISGHRSVSWYQQTPGQGLQFLFEYFSETQRNKGNFPGRFSGRQFSNSRSEMNVSTLELGDSALYLCASAQTGQGGNEQFFGPGTRLTVL.

This clonotype came up many times. J is TRBJ2-3 and V is TRBV20-1; possibly TRBD1 for D (6 bases). Trimming removed 2 bases at V and 5 bases at J, with 11 bases between. This CDR3 is built from 13 residues. In germline, CDR1 is DFQATT, CDR2 SNEGSKA (reference sequence). CDR3: CSARYRVGDTQYF. CDR3 nucleotide sequence: TGCAGTGCTAGATACAGGGTGGGAGATACGCAGTATTTT.

This clonotype was counted a few times. CDR3 protein: CASSHRKTLTANTEAFF. In DNA, the CDR3 is TGTGCCAGCAGCCACCGAAAGACACTGACGGCGAACACTGAAGCTTTCTTT. This chain connects TRBV3-1 to TRBJ1-1; unclear D gene. V dropped 3 bases and J dropped 1 base, with 18 bases sitting between them. Looked up from germline, CDR1 is LGHDT and CDR2 is YNNKEL (reference sequence). The CDR3 length is 17 residues.

This clonotype was found many times. The V call is TRBV13, the J call TRBJ1-2; 8 bases fit TRBD1. Germline trimming cut 4 bases from V and 9 bases from J; bases unmatched to any gene: 7. The germline V gene has CDR1 PRHDT and CDR2 FYEKMQ (reference sequence). This CDR3 has 13 amino acids. CDR3 nucleotides: TGTGCCAGCAGCTCAGACAGGGGAAGGAGCTACACCTTC. As protein: CASSSDRGRSYTF.

This clonotype was picked up a small number of times. The rearrangement uses TRBV7-9 and TRBJ1-5; 9 nucleotides align to TRBD1. V was clipped by 5 bases and J by 6 bases; unmatched bases: 14. There are 17 residues in the CDR3. Germline V gene lookup returns CDR1 SEHNR and CDR2 FQNEAQ (reference sequence). CDR3 DNA: TGTGCCAGCAGCACCGGGACAGGGCCAATTTTTTCTCAGCCCCAGCATTTT. Translated: CASSTGTGPIFSQPQHF.